Presented here are 22 T cell receptor beta chains from one specimen sequenced in a study of blood T cell repertoires in COVID-19. Profiling relied on immunoSEQ multiplex PCR, and the TCRdb table lists in-frame clones only, not all of them. The data show approximately 210,000 clones, about 89% seen once. Input material: peripheral blood. All receptors come from a woman between 35 and 50 years old with acute or convalescent COVID-19.

The J gene is TRBJ1-2, the V gene TRBV6-5, with D possibly TRBD1 on 6 matching bases. This CDR3 is built from 15 residues. V gave up 9 bases and J gave up 5 bases, with 22 bases separating them. Looked up from germline, CDR1 is MNHEY and CDR2 is SVGAGI. CDR3 in DNA: TGTGCCAGTGGAGGAATGGGGCCAGGGGCTTATGGCTACACCTTC. Encoded protein: CASGGMGPGAYGYTF.

The chain combines TRBV18 with TRBJ1-3, with 11 bases identical to TRBD1. The CDR3 totals 16 residues. With V trimmed by 3 bases and J by 2 bases, 3 bases remained unmatched. Germline CDR1 reads KGHSH; CDR2 reads LQKENI. The CDR3 loop reads CASSPGQGAAGNTIYF. The CDR3 DNA reads as TGTGCCAGCTCACCCGGACAGGGGGCAGCTGGAAACACCATATATTTT.

This rearrangement joins TRBV7-6 to TRBJ1-3; weak D call: TRBD1 (6 bases). Germline CDR1 is SGHVS and CDR2 is FNYEAQ. This CDR3 is 17 amino acids long. V was trimmed by 4 bases and J by 4 bases, leaving 20 bases between them. The chain's CDR3 is CASSSYGLGGRGNTIYF. CDR3 sequence (DNA): TGTGCCAGCAGCTCGTACGGACTAGGGGGACGGGGAAACACCATATATTTT.

In regard to this clone: Other DNA sequences in this sample translate to the same CDR3. The chain has TRBV5-1 and TRBJ1-3; D is ambiguous. This CDR3 contains 15 residues. V lost 0 bases and J lost 2, with 9 bases in between. From germline, CDR1 is SGHRS and CDR2 YFSETQ. CDR3 nucleotide sequence: TGCGCCAGCAGCTTGGCTGGGGAGGCTGGAAACACCATATATTTT. It translates to CASSLAGEAGNTIYF. Full variable domain (missing parts from reference TRBV5-1 and TRBJ1-3): KAGVTQTPRYLIKTRGQQVTLSCSPISGHRSVSWYQQTPGQGLQFLFEYFSETQRNKGNFPGRFSGRQFSNSRSEMNVSTLELGDSALYLCASSLAGEAGNTIYFGEGSWLTVV.

The rearrangement joins TRBV7-9 to TRBJ1-1; a possible D gene is TRBD1 (6 bases). Looked up from germline, CDR1 is SEHNR and CDR2 is FQNEAQ (reference sequence). The CDR3 has 15 amino acids. Trimming left V 5 bases short and J 5 bases short, with 18 bases between. The CDR3 nucleotides are TGTGCCAGCAGCACGTGGGGGAGGGGGATGACTGAAGCTTTCTTT. Its translation is CASSTWGRGMTEAFF.

The chain joins TRBV7-7 to TRBJ2-1; 7 bases map to TRBD1. The CDR3 spans 15 residues. The germline V gene has CDR1 SSHAT and CDR2 FNYEAQ (reference sequence). After removal of 5 bases from V and 5 bases from J, the junction contained 9 bases not matched to a gene. The CDR3 DNA reads TGTGCCAGCAGCCAGGCAGCAGGGGGAAACAATGAGCAGTTCTTC. It encodes CASSQAAGGNNEQFF. The full variable domain, completed using reference TRBV7-7 and TRBJ2-1, is GAGVSQSPRYKVTKRGQDVTLRCDPISSHATLYWYQQALGQGPEFLTYFNYEAQPDKSGLPSDRFSAERPEGSISTLTIQRTEQRDSAMYRCASSQAAGGNNEQFFGPGTRLTVL.

The gene calls are TRBV7-3 and TRBJ1-1; D unresolved. CDR1 is SGHTA and CDR2 is FQGTGA in the germline V gene. V was cut by 0 bases and J by 4 bases, with 6 bases left in between. This CDR3 has 13 amino acids. The CDR3: CASSLTPGTEAFF. The CDR3 DNA follows: TGTGCCAGCAGCTTAACACCCGGCACTGAAGCTTTCTTT.

V and J are TRBV6-5 and TRBJ1-2; tentative D call: TRBD1 (5 bases). Looked up from germline, CDR1 is MNHEY and CDR2 is SVGAGI. Trimming took off 6 bases at V and 1 base at J, with 12 bases between the two ends. This CDR3 contains 14 residues. CDR3 protein: CASSLGGSNYGYTF. DNA for the CDR3: TGTGCCAGCAGCCTTGGGGGGAGTAACTATGGCTACACCTTC.

The chain combines TRBV11-2 with TRBJ1-1, with a weak D call TRBD1 (5 bases). The CDR3 is made up of 13 amino acids. Germline CDR1 SGHAT, CDR2 FQNNGV. V gave up 4 bases and J gave up 1 base, with 7 bases separating them. This chain's CDR3 is CASSSGQNTEAFF. Here the CDR3 DNA reads TGTGCCAGCAGCTCCGGACAGAACACTGAAGCTTTCTTT.

The V and J genes are TRBV7-2 and TRBJ1-2, with no clear D. The CDR3 has 15 amino acids. V dropped 4 bases and J dropped 3 bases, with 15 bases sitting between them. CDR1 is SGHTA and CDR2 is FQGNSA in the germline V gene. CDR3 DNA: TGTGCCAGCAGCTCCAGAGAGGGCAGTTACTATGGCTACACCTTC. Translation: CASSSREGSYYGYTF.

The chain employs TRBV3-1 (or the pseudogene TRBV3-2) and TRBJ1-5, with 8 bases lining up with TRBD1. J was trimmed by 5 bases and V by 3 bases; bases with no gene match: 3. The CDR3 covers 14 residues. Germline V CDR1 and CDR2: LGHDT, YNNKEL (reference sequence). CDR3 bases: TGTGCCAGCAGCCACGGACAGGGTTATCAGCCCCAGCATTTT. It codes for CASSHGQGYQPQHF.

The chain uses TRBV19 and TRBJ1-1; 8 bases fit TRBD1. The V and J ends lost 4 bases and 3 bases, in that order; junction bases with no gene match: 7. The CDR3 is 15 residues long. CDR1 is LNHDA and CDR2 is SQIVND in the germline V gene (reference sequence). As DNA, the CDR3 is TGTGCCAGTAGTACATGGACAGGGTGGGACACTGAAGCTTTCTTT. As protein: CASSTWTGWDTEAFF.

The chain couples TRBV5-4 to TRBJ1-1, with a tentative D call TRBD1 (5 bases). Looked up from germline, CDR1 is SGHNT and CDR2 is YYREEE (reference sequence). This CDR3 is 14 amino acids long. Trimming took off 0 bases at V and 5 bases at J, with 11 bases between the two ends. The CDR3 loop is CASSLGWGGTEAFF. The CDR3, as DNA: TGTGCCAGCAGCTTGGGTTGGGGGGGGACTGAAGCTTTCTTT.

The chain uses TRBV19 and TRBJ1-1; D may be TRBD1 (6 bases). The germline V gene has CDR1 LNHDA and CDR2 SQIVND (reference sequence). The CDR3 totals 17 residues. V shed 3 bases and J shed 4 bases, with 21 bases lying between them. Written as DNA, the CDR3 is TGTGCCAGTAGTATCTGGGACACTTCAGGGAAGCGCACTGAAGCTTTCTTT. Translating gives CASSIWDTSGKRTEAFF.

This chain uses TRBV15 with TRBJ1-5; possibly TRBD1 for D (5 bases). This CDR3 is built from 17 residues. Germline V CDR1 and CDR2: LNHNV, YYDKDF (reference sequence). The germline V and J ends were trimmed by 3 bases and 0 bases, with 15 bases remaining between them. The CDR3 sequence is CATSSGYRSYSNQPQHF. The CDR3 coding sequence is TGTGCCACCAGCAGCGGATACAGGAGTTATAGCAATCAGCCCCAGCATTTT.

CDR3 sequence: CASSQSIPEYV. DNA of the CDR3: TGCGCCAGCAGCCAATCTATCCCGGAGTACGTC. This chain links TRBV5-1 with TRBJ2-7; no firm D call. The CDR3 totals 11 residues. CDR1 and CDR2 from the germline V gene are SGHRS and YFSETQ. Deletions cut 4 bases from V and 11 bases from J, with 13 bases between.

V and J are TRBV9 and TRBJ1-1, with D possibly TRBD1 on 6 matching bases. The CDR3 has 15 amino acids. CDR1 SGDLS and CDR2 YYNGEE come from the germline V gene. V was pared by 0 bases and J by 0 bases, with 9 bases between. The chain's CDR3 is CASSVGQGLNTEAFF. CDR3 bases: TGTGCCAGCAGCGTAGGGCAGGGGTTGAACACTGAAGCTTTCTTT.

Written as DNA, the CDR3 is TGTGCCAGCAGTGAACAGGGGGCGTTCTACGAGCAGTACGTC. It encodes CASSEQGAFYEQYV. This chain uses TRBV6-1 with TRBJ2-7; 8 positions match TRBD1. This CDR3 spans 14 amino acids. Germline CDR1 reads MNHNS; CDR2 reads SASEGT. Trimming at V came to 2 bases and at J to 3 bases, leaving 3 bases not matched to a gene.

The genes are TRBV29-1 and TRBJ1-2; TRBD1 aligns across 8 bases. The junction had 10 bases not matched to a gene; V was cut back by 4 bases and J by 3 bases. Germline assignment: CDR1 SQVTM and CDR2 ANQGSEA. The CDR3 covers 15 residues. The CDR3 reads CSVALLSGQDYGYTF. DNA of the CDR3: TGCAGCGTTGCCCTGCTCTCGGGACAGGACTATGGCTACACCTTC.

This clone has a handful of counts. This sequence joins TRBV10-2 and TRBJ2-1, with D perhaps TRBD2 (6 bases). V was cut by 8 bases and J by 8 bases, with 16 bases left in between. Per germline, CDR1 WSHSY and CDR2 SAAADI. The CDR3 extends over 13 amino acids. The CDR3 sequence is CASEEPPGDEQFF. The DNA for the CDR3 is TGCGCCAGCGAGGAACCTCCGGGGGATGAGCAGTTCTTC.

DNA for the CDR3: TGTGCCAGCAGCTTGGGAGGATTTTCAGGAAACACCATATATTTT. Translating gives CASSLGGFSGNTIYF. The gene calls are TRBV5-4 and TRBJ1-3; D is unresolved. This CDR3 spans 15 amino acids. The ends were cut back, 0 bases at V and 4 bases at J, with 11 bases in the middle. Germline CDR1 reads SGHNT; CDR2 reads YYREEE (reference sequence).

This clone was seen a single time. The J gene is TRBJ1-4, the V gene TRBV5-1, with TRBD1 matching over 7 bases. Unmatched junction bases numbered 7, after V lost 3 bases and J lost 8 bases. The germline V gene has CDR1 SGHRS and CDR2 YFSETQ. This CDR3 contains 14 residues. The chain's CDR3 is CASSSGTAGEKLFF. The CDR3 nucleotides read TGCGCCAGCAGCTCCGGGACAGCAGGGGAAAAACTGTTTTTT.